These 25 T cell receptor beta chains were sequenced from one sample in a study of cytomegalovirus exposure and HLA in healthy donors. The PCR had 60 Vbeta and 13 Jbeta primers. Sequencing was performed with immunoSEQ multiplex PCR; in TCRdb, only in-frame clones are kept and a portion is missing. The table lists over 45,000 clones, about four fifths of them singletons. Specimen: PBMCs. Source of these receptors: a boy aged 10-17 years in good health and CMV-seropositive.

The chain uses TRBV2 and TRBJ2-5, with 8 positions matching TRBD1. The CDR3 spans 11 residues. V was clipped by 8 bases and J by 5 bases; unmatched bases: 1. Germline CDR1 SNHLY, CDR2 FYNNEI. The DNA of the CDR3 is TGTGCCAGCCAGGGGGCCGAGACCCAGTACTTC. Its translation: CASQGAETQYF.

CDR3 sequence (DNA): TGTGCCAGCAGCCACACAGGGGGCAGTGGCGCAGATACGCAGTATTTT. It specifies CASSHTGGSGADTQYF. V and J are TRBV5-6 and TRBJ2-3, with 9 bases lining up with TRBD1. The CDR3 has 16 amino acids. The germline gives CDR1 SGHDT, CDR2 YYEEEE. V dropped 4 bases and J dropped 4; count of bases not matched to a gene: 10.

The chain has TRBV7-2 and TRBJ2-2; D remains ambiguous. The ends were cut back, 2 bases at V and 6 bases at J, with 7 bases in the middle. Germline V gene data show CDR1 as SGHTA and CDR2 as FQGNSA. The CDR3 runs to 13 residues. The CDR3 spells CASSLPYAGELFF. Written as DNA, the CDR3 is TGTGCCAGCAGCTTACCCTATGCCGGGGAGCTGTTTTTT.

This sequence joins TRBV6-5 and TRBJ2-3; 12 positions match TRBD2. The V gene's germline CDR1 is MNHEY and CDR2 SVGAGI. V lost 6 bases to trimming and J lost 8 bases; unmatched junction nucleotides: 9. The CDR3 runs 15 residues. The CDR3: CASSKTSGGGGTQYF. In DNA form, the CDR3 reads TGTGCCAGCAGCAAGACTAGCGGGGGTGGAGGTACGCAGTATTTT.

This clone has just one count. CDR3 residues: CATGPAEPPETQYF. CDR3 sequence (DNA): TGTGCCACCGGGCCAGCAGAGCCCCCCGAGACCCAGTACTTC. The chain links TRBV15 to TRBJ2-5, with no clear D. The germline V and J ends were trimmed by 8 bases and 5 bases, with 18 bases remaining between them. This CDR3 contains 14 residues. Germline CDR1 and CDR2: LNHNV and YYDKDF (reference sequence).

This chain's CDR3 is CASSGPGTRETQYF. CDR3 coding DNA: TGTGCCAGCAGCGGCCCCGGGACTAGAGAGACCCAGTACTTC. The genes are TRBV5-4 and TRBJ2-5, with 8 bases matching TRBD2. Unmatched junction bases numbered 6, after V lost 4 bases and J lost 4 bases. This CDR3 contains 14 residues. Germline lookup yields CDR1 SGHNT and CDR2 YYREEE (reference sequence).

This clone occurred a few times. Here the CDR3 reads CASSIRWGRGGGGYTF. The CDR3 nucleotides read TGTGCCAGCAGCATCCGCTGGGGCAGGGGCGGTGGTGGCTACACCTTC. The rearrangement joins TRBV5-6 to TRBJ1-2, with a weak D call TRBD1 (6 bases). Trimming cost V 4 bases and J 7 bases, with 23 bases left between them. The germline CDR1 and CDR2 sequences are SGHDT and YYEEEE. This CDR3 spans 16 amino acids. Drawing the rest from reference TRBV5-6 and TRBJ1-2, the complete variable domain is DAGVTQSPTHLIKTRGQQVTLRCSPKSGHDTVSWYQQALGQGPQFIFQYYEEEERQRGNFPDRFSGHQFPNYSSELNVNALLLGDSALYLCASSIRWGRGGGGYTFGSGTRLTVV.

This chain uses TRBV5-1 with TRBJ2-5; a possible D gene is TRBD2 (7 bases). V was pared by 7 bases and J by 4 bases, with 17 bases between. The length of the CDR3 is 14 residues. Germline-derived CDR1 and CDR2 are SGHRS and YFSETQ. DNA of the CDR3: TGCGCCAGCTCCTATGGGAGGGGGGGAGAGACCCAGTACTTC. Translating gives CASSYGRGGETQYF.

As concerns this clone: The junction departs from germline at one end; a sequencing error may be responsible. For the CDR3, the DNA is TGTTCCAGCAGCTTAGTCGGGACAGCCCGGGAGAACACTGGAGCTTTCTTT. Its translation: CSSSLVGTARENTGAFF. The chain combines TRBV7-9 with TRBJ1-1; TRBD1 aligns across 7 bases. This CDR3 comprises 17 residues. In germline, CDR1 is SEHNR, CDR2 FQNEAQ (reference sequence).

This chain connects TRBV29-1 to TRBJ1-2; TRBD1 matches at 10 bases. This CDR3 has 12 amino acids. The J segment lost 6 bases and the V segment lost 7 bases, leaving 5 bases of the junction unmatched. Germline values: CDR1 SQVTM, CDR2 ANQGSEA. CDR3 sequence: CSARQGAHGYTF. The CDR3 bases are TGCAGCGCCCGACAGGGGGCGCATGGCTACACCTTC.

J is TRBJ2-5 and V is TRBV2; the D gene is possibly TRBD2 (7 bases). CDR1 SNHLY and CDR2 FYNNEI come from the germline V gene. Trimming removed 2 bases at V and 11 bases at J, with 18 bases between. CDR3 length equals 14 residues. The CDR3 DNA follows: TGTGCCAGCAGTGAATCCGGAGGGGGGGCCGGGCAGTACTTC. Encoded protein: CASSESGGGAGQYF.

This clone occurred a few times. The V gene is TRBV13, the J gene TRBJ1-1; no clear D gene. V was clipped by 4 bases and J by 0 bases, with 3 bases between them. The CDR3 runs to 12 residues. Per germline, CDR1 PRHDT and CDR2 FYEKMQ (reference sequence). The CDR3 region has the DNA TGTGCCAGCAGCTCGGTGAACACTGAAGCTTTCTTT. This encodes CASSSVNTEAFF.

The V and J genes are TRBV6-5 and TRBJ1-2; no reliable D call. V was pared by 3 bases and J by 2 bases, with 7 bases between. The CDR3 loop spans 13 amino acids. CDR1 is MNHEY, CDR2 SVGAGI, per germline. CDR3 in amino acids: CASSYGGNYGYTF. CDR3 sequence (DNA): TGTGCCAGCAGTTATGGCGGAAACTATGGCTACACCTTC.

This chain links TRBV18 with TRBJ2-5; the D gene is possibly TRBD2 (7 bases). Trimming stripped 3 bases from V and 5 bases from J, with 16 bases between. Per germline, CDR1 KGHSH and CDR2 LQKENI. The CDR3 has 15 residues. CDR3 DNA: TGTGCCAGCTCACCCCGAGGGGGGGCGTTGGAGACCCAGTACTTC. This encodes CASSPRGGALETQYF.

Worth noting for this clone: This sample also contains other DNA sequences that code for the same CDR3. The DNA of the CDR3 is TGTGCCAGCACCTACCGGAGGGACCGCAATGAGCAGTTCTTC. Translating gives CASTYRRDRNEQFF. The chain is built from TRBV6-5 and TRBJ2-1; a weak D match, TRBD2 (6 bases). CDR3 length: 14 residues. The V gene lost 7 bases and the J gene lost 6 bases, with 16 bases spanning the gap. Germline assignment: CDR1 MNHEY and CDR2 SVGAGI.

The chain links TRBV2 to TRBJ2-1; a weak D match, TRBD2 (7 bases). This CDR3 region has 11 residues. CDR1 SNHLY and CDR2 FYNNEI come from the germline V gene. The V end lost 5 bases, the J end lost 13 bases, and 12 bases lay between the germline ends. The CDR3 DNA reads TGTGCCAGCAGTCCCCGGGGGGCACAGTTCTTC. As protein: CASSPRGAQFF.

The chain carries TRBV15 and TRBJ2-3, with 7 nucleotides matching TRBD1. This CDR3 has 17 amino acids. Per germline, CDR1 LNHNV and CDR2 YYDKDF (reference sequence). V dropped 0 bases and J dropped 0; count of bases not matched to a gene: 6. In nucleotides, the CDR3 is TGTGCCACCAGCAGAGATCATCTAGGGGGCAGCACAGATACGCAGTATTTT. Translated: CATSRDHLGGSTDTQYF.

The chain combines TRBV2 with TRBJ2-7, with 9 positions matching TRBD1. The V and J ends lost 6 bases and 5 bases, in that order; junction bases with no gene match: 8. This CDR3 contains 14 residues. Germline-derived CDR1 and CDR2 are SNHLY and FYNNEI. As DNA, the CDR3 is TGTGCCAGCAGCGTCGGGACAGGGAGACACGAGCAGTACTTC. As protein: CASSVGTGRHEQYF.

This chain links TRBV19 with TRBJ1-6; D may be TRBD1 (5 bases). CDR3 size: 14 residues. Deletions cut 3 bases from V and 8 bases from J, with 11 bases between. Germline loops: CDR1 LNHDA, CDR2 SQIVND (reference sequence). CDR3 nucleotide sequence: TGTGCCAGTAGTATTTCTGACAGACATTCACCCCTCCACTTT. Its protein product is CASSISDRHSPLHF.

The rearrangement uses TRBV5-6 and TRBJ2-2, with TRBD2 as a possible D gene (6 bases). V lost 4 bases to trimming and J lost 3 bases, with 10 bases between them. This CDR3 spans 14 amino acids. Looked up from germline, CDR1 is SGHDT and CDR2 is YYEEEE. The CDR3 DNA follows: TGTGCCAGCAGCGGCCGGGACTACACCGGGGAGCTGTTTTTT. It translates to CASSGRDYTGELFF. Complete variable domain (other parts from reference TRBV5-6 and TRBJ2-2): DAGVTQSPTHLIKTRGQQVTLRCSPKSGHDTVSWYQQALGQGPQFIFQYYEEEERQRGNFPDRFSGHQFPNYSSELNVNALLLGDSALYLCASSGRDYTGELFFGEGSRLTVL.

This clone came up once. The rearrangement uses TRBV7-2 and TRBJ1-3, with D possibly being TRBD1 (5 bases). The V gene's germline CDR1 is SGHTA and CDR2 FQGNSA. V gave up 3 bases and J gave up 1 base, with 10 bases separating them. The CDR3 covers 15 residues. CDR3 residues: CASSFRGRSGNTIYF. CDR3 DNA: TGTGCCAGCAGCTTTCGGGGGAGGTCTGGAAACACCATATATTTT.

This chain links TRBV7-3 with TRBJ2-1, with TRBD2 as a possible D gene (7 bases). Germline-derived CDR1 and CDR2 are SGHTA and FQGTGA. The CDR3 runs to 15 residues. V lost 1 base, J lost 7 bases, and 14 bases lay in between. The CDR3 DNA reads TGTGCCAGCAGCTTAAGTGGCGGGGGCGGGAATGAGCAGTTCTTC. Its translation is CASSLSGGGGNEQFF.

The rearrangement joins TRBV2 to TRBJ2-7; no definite D call. The V and J ends lost 2 bases and 0 bases respectively, with 5 bases between them. Germline V gives CDR1 SNHLY, CDR2 FYNNEI. There are 13 residues in the CDR3. The CDR3 reads CASSEPFSYEQYF. In nucleotides, the CDR3 is TGTGCCAGCAGTGAACCTTTCTCCTACGAGCAGTACTTC.

The rearrangement joins TRBV6-5 to TRBJ1-3; tentative D call: TRBD1 (5 bases). In germline, CDR1 is MNHEY, CDR2 SVGAGI. Trimming shortened V by 6 bases and J by 4 bases, and 13 bases separated the two germline ends. CDR3 length: 14 residues. CDR3 protein: CASRPAGQGNTIYF. In DNA form, the CDR3 reads TGTGCCAGCAGACCCGCGGGGCAGGGAAACACCATATATTTT.

The chain has TRBV12-5 and TRBJ2-1, with 7 nucleotides matching TRBD2. Germline assignment: CDR1 LGHNT and CDR2 FRNRAP. V trimming: 5 bases; J trimming: 5 bases; junction bases outside the gene matches: 18. This CDR3 is 18 amino acids long. CDR3 nucleotides: TGTGCTAGTGGTCCTAGGGCTTTGAGCGGGGAGCGGCACAATGAGCAGTTCTTC. This codes for CASGPRALSGERHNEQFF. The full variable domain, completed using reference TRBV12-5 and TRBJ2-1, is DARVTQTPRHKVTEMGQEVTMRCQPILGHNTVFWYRQTMMQGLELLAYFRNRAPLDDSGMPKDRFSAEMPDATLATLKIQPSEPRDSAVYFCASGPRALSGERHNEQFFGPGTRLTVL.